These T cell receptor beta chains were read from a single sample in a study of shared clonotypes between healthy human individuals. Repertoires were generated with immunoSEQ multiplex PCR, while TCRdb's copy carries only in-frame clones and drops some. The sample lists millions of clones, roughly 95% occurring once. The sample consisted of naive CD4+ T cells sorted from blood. The source of these receptors is a man between 18 and 29 years old in good health. Both conserved end residues are trimmed from each CDR3. D genes are given only for firm matches. Only part of the rows carry a size: once, few, many, or a class if the clone is expanded.

D	size	V	CDR3
TRBD1	NA	TRBV5-1	ASSLATKQGRTDTQY
TRBD1	NA	TRBV29-1	SVVLGGGQAYEQY
TRBD1	NA	TRBV11-2	ASSFRGSSSTDTQY
NA	NA	TRBV29-1	SVEVRGRNTEAF
NA	NA	TRBV7-2	ASSLSNQPQH
NA	NA	TRBV6-1	ASSEPAGLYSNQPQH
NA	NA	TRBV5-1	ASSSGRKNTGELF
TRBD2	NA	TRBV11-2	ASSLNGRAGANVLT
NA	NA	TRBV18	ASSPAPDHSGNTIY
NA	once	TRBV4-3	ASSQRPWVVAPNYGYT
NA	NA	TRBV28	ALGGHINYEQY
NA	once	TRBV11-3	ASSFGGGIQY
TRBD2	NA	TRBV9	ASSATGLAGHEQY
NA	NA	TRBV5-1	ASSLGDWTYEQY
TRBD1	NA	TRBV4-1	ASSRQGGAWANEKLF
NA	NA	TRBV4-1	ASSQDIGHVGTEAF
NA	NA	TRBV7-2	ASSSREVLSYEQY
TRBD1	NA	TRBV6-6	ASTQGGNTEAF
NA	NA	TRBV9	ASSVDSQETQY
NA	NA	TRBV10-1	ASSESLLSATQY
NA	NA	TRBV4-3	ASSQGTVLPYEQY
TRBD1	NA	TRBV14	ASSSGQDNEKLF
TRBD2	NA	TRBV13	ASSPPTSGNDYEQY
NA	NA	TRBV2	ASSVSGSGNTIY
NA	NA	TRBV7-2	ASSLDRENQPQH
NA	NA	TRBV4-1	ASSQDLWRDSGNTIY
TRBD1	NA	TRBV7-2	ASSPWTGVSYEQY
NA	NA	TRBV18	ASSPRLGLGETQY
TRBD1	NA	TRBV5-1	ASRPGQGAPREKLF
NA	NA	TRBV7-8	ASSLGQLVNSPLH
TRBD2	NA	TRBV29-1	SVAPRLADTQY
NA	NA	TRBV28	ASSLPGVRSPLH
TRBD1	few	TRBV19	ASSRGTAGANVLT
NA	NA	TRBV2	ASSEGRLANYGYT
TRBD1	NA	TRBV23-1	ASSQSRDRATNETQY
NA	NA	TRBV15	ATSRDPGAKNIQY